This TCR beta chain was retrieved from a study of low-dose radiotherapy and immunotherapy resistance in tumors. Study-level information: Patients were given intravenous nivolumab 240 mg every two weeks plus ipilimumab 1 mg/kg every six weeks.

This clonotype was detected only a few times. V trimming: 4 bases; J trimming: 5 bases; junction bases outside the gene matches: 12. Germline loops: CDR1 SGDLS, CDR2 YYNGEE. This CDR3 has 16 amino acids. TRAV- and TRBV-specific primers, spanning alpha and beta chains, primed first-strand cDNA. TCRs were put through around 20 PCR cycles of amplification with Phusion. A constant-region primer and the V-primer adapter served as the primer pair. TCRdb independently ran MiXCR on the reads; one entry per CDR3 protein. Of some 15,000 distinct CDR3 sequences in the sample, under 55% were seen once. This receptor was taken from a human donor with advanced metastatic prostate, ovarian, gallbladder or colorectal cancer (not recorded which). This table probably holds off-target reads from a library built for another chain. The chain is built from TRBV9 and TRBJ2-7; 10 bases fit TRBD1. CDR3: CASSPRAGQGSNEQYF. CDR3 nucleotides: TGTGCCAGCAGCCCTCGGGCGGGACAGGGGTCCAACGAGCAGTACTTC.